This TCR beta chain was retrieved from a study of cytomegalovirus exposure and HLA in healthy donors. Only in-frame clones appear in the TCRdb table, and some are missing; sequencing was by immunoSEQ multiplex PCR. In the table there are more than 95,000 clones, 85% to 95% of which are singletons. Study results and caveats: The tendency of first-cohort TCR clusters to co-occur in the 110 or so validation repertoires emerged from a later analysis. Reports described diagnosis of cytomegalovirus status by the classifier as highly specific and sensitive.

This clone was observed a single time. The antigen is not known. Germline assignment: CDR1 MNHEY and CDR2 SVGAGI. V trimming: 3 bases; J trimming: 4 bases; junction bases outside the gene matches: 8. There are 16 residues in the CDR3. This chain connects TRBV6-5 to TRBJ1-2; 10 bases agree with TRBD1. Material: PBMCs. This clonotype originated in a woman under 30 in good health and CMV-seronegative. In DNA, the CDR3 is TGTGCCAGCAGTTATACATTGGACAGGGGGATCTATGGCTACACCTTC. This codes for CASSYTLDRGIYGYTF.